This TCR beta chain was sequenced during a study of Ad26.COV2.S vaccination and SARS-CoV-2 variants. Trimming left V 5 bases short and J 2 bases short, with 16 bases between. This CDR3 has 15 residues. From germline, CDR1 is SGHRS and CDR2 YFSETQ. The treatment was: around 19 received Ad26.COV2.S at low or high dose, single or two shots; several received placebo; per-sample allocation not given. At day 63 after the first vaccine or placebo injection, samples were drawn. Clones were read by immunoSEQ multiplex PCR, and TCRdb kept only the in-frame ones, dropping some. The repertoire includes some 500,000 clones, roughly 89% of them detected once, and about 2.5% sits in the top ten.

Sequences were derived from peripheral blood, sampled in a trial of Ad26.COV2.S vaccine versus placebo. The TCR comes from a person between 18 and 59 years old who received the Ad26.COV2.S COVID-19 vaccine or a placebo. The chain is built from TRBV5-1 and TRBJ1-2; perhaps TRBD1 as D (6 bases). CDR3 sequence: CASSPGALRNYGYTF. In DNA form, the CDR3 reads TGCGCCAGCAGTCCAGGGGCCCTCCGCAACTATGGCTACACCTTC. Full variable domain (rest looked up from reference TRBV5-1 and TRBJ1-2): KAGVTQTPRYLIKTRGQQVTLSCSPISGHRSVSWYQQTPGQGLQFLFEYFSETQRNKGNFPGRFSGRQFSNSRSEMNVSTLELGDSALYLCASSPGALRNYGYTFGSGTRLTVV.